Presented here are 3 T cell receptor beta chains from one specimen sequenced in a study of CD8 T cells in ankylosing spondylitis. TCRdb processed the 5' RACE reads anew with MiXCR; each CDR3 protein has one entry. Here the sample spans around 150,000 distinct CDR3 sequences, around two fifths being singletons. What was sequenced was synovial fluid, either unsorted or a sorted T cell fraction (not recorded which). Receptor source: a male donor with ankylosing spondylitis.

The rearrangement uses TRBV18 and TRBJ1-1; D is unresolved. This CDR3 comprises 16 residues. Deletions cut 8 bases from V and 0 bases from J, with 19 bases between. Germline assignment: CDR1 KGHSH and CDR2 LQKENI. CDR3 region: CASLKTTPVMNTEAFF. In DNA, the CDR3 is TGTGCCAGCCTAAAAACCACACCGGTCATGAACACTGAAGCTTTCTTT.

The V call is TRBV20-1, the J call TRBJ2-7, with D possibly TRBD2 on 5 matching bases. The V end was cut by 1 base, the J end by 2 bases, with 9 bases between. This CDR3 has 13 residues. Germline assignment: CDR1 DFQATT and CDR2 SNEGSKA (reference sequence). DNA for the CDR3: TGCAGTGCTAGAGTGGACTTGGCCTACGAGCAGTACTTC. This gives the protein CSARVDLAYEQYF.

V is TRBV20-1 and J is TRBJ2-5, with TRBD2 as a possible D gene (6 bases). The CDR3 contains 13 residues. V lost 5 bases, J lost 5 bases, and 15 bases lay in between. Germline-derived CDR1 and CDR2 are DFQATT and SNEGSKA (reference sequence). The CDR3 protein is CSAPRLEWETQYF. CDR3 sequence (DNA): TGCAGTGCTCCGCGACTAGAATGGGAGACCCAGTACTTC.